These 14 T cell receptor beta chains were sequenced from one sample in a study of T cell responses to AZD1222 COVID-19 vaccine. The table came from immunoSEQ multiplex PCR; TCRdb's copy has only in-frame clones and leaves some out. The repertoire has some 120,000 clones, about 90% of them found once; the top ten carry 5.4%. This specimen consisted of peripheral blood, obtained on day 0 of AZD1222 vaccination. These receptor sequences come from an adult in good health.

The V gene is TRBV7-9, the J gene TRBJ1-1; 8 bases are a match to TRBD1. V was clipped by 5 bases and J by 4 bases; unmatched bases: 6. The germline gives CDR1 SEHNR, CDR2 FQNEAQ (reference sequence). This CDR3 comprises 14 residues. CDR3 sequence (DNA): TGTGCCAGCAGCCCTCCCCAGGGGGCCACTGAAGCTTTCTTT. It is translated as CASSPPQGATEAFF.

This clone was detected once. The chain couples TRBV5-1 to TRBJ1-2; 9 nucleotides line up with TRBD1. Germline lookup yields CDR1 SGHRS and CDR2 YFSETQ. Trimming cost V 5 bases and J 7 bases; bases outside gene matches: 9. This CDR3 is 14 amino acids long. The CDR3 sequence is CASSSKQGAGGYTF. The CDR3 region has the DNA TGCGCCAGCAGTTCGAAACAGGGGGCCGGTGGCTACACCTTC.

This clone appeared once. V gene TRBV5-1 combines with J gene TRBJ1-1; possible D gene TRBD1, 5 bases. The CDR3 sequence is 15 residues long. V lost 2 bases, J lost 1 base, and 12 bases lay in between. Germline-derived CDR1 and CDR2 are SGHRS and YFSETQ. The CDR3 DNA sequence: TGCGCCAGCAGCTTCCGGGGGGAACAGAACACTGAAGCTTTCTTT. This codes for CASSFRGEQNTEAFF.

The chain employs TRBV3-1 (or the pseudogene TRBV3-2) and TRBJ1-1; D not resolved. The CDR3 covers 13 residues. V dropped 1 base and J dropped 6 bases, with 9 bases sitting between them. The V gene's germline CDR1 is LGHDT and CDR2 YNNKEL (reference sequence). The CDR3 DNA reads as TGTGCCAGCAGCCAAGTGTGGATTGCTGAAGCTTTCTTT. Translated: CASSQVWIAEAFF.

The rearrangement joins TRBV18 to TRBJ1-4; perhaps TRBD1 as D (5 bases). Trimming took 8 bases from V and 4 from J, leaving 11 bases between them. CDR1 KGHSH and CDR2 LQKENI come from the germline V gene. This CDR3 region has 13 residues. CDR3 sequence (DNA): TGTGCCAGCGGGCCGGGACTTAATGAAAAACTGTTTTTT. It translates to CASGPGLNEKLFF.

The gene calls are TRBV19 and TRBJ1-5, with 8 bases that match TRBD1. V lost 4 bases to trimming and J lost 5 bases; unmatched junction nucleotides: 4. This CDR3 is built from 14 residues. The germline CDR1 and CDR2 sequences are LNHDA and SQIVND (reference sequence). CDR3 loop: CASSSTGGYQPQHF. The CDR3 coding sequence is TGTGCCAGTAGTAGTACAGGGGGGTATCAGCCCCAGCATTTT.

This chain uses TRBV3-1 (or the pseudogene TRBV3-2) with TRBJ1-4, with D unclear. Trimming took 0 bases from V and 13 from J, leaving 9 bases between them. The germline V gene encodes CDR1 LGHDT and CDR2 YNNKEL (reference sequence). This CDR3 comprises 12 residues. This CDR3 reads CASSQDIEGLFF. The CDR3 DNA reads TGTGCCAGCAGCCAAGATATTGAAGGACTGTTTTTT.

V is TRBV19 and J is TRBJ2-1, with 8 nucleotides matching TRBD1. Trimming removed 9 bases from V and 5 bases from J; junction bases left unmatched: 12. Germline loops: CDR1 LNHDA, CDR2 SQIVND (reference sequence). The CDR3 contains 15 residues. DNA for the CDR3: TGTGCCAGCAGAGCGATGACAGGGGTACACAATGAGCAGTTCTTC. Its protein is CASRAMTGVHNEQFF.

This clone was observed a handful of times. The chain has TRBV28 and TRBJ1-5; D is unclear. V lost 6 bases to trimming and J lost 7 bases, with 22 bases between them. This CDR3 is built from 16 residues. Germline V lookup: CDR1 MDHEN, CDR2 SYDVKM. Written as DNA, the CDR3 is TGTGCCAGCAGCCCACACCGGGGTGCGGGCGGACAGCCCCAGCATTTT. This sequence encodes CASSPHRGAGGQPQHF.

The chain recombines TRBV28 with TRBJ1-5; a possible D gene is TRBD1 (5 bases). CDR3 length equals 13 residues. Trimming took 6 bases from V and 5 from J, leaving 11 bases between them. In germline, CDR1 is MDHEN, CDR2 SYDVKM. The CDR3 nucleotides are TGTGCCAGCAGCCCAACAGGTTATCAGCCCCAGCATTTT. It encodes CASSPTGYQPQHF.

This chain uses TRBV19 with TRBJ1-4; D unclear. There are 14 residues in the CDR3. The V and J ends lost 7 bases and 1 base respectively, with 10 bases between them. Germline values: CDR1 LNHDA, CDR2 SQIVND (reference sequence). The CDR3 spells CASTSKGTNEKLFF. In nucleotides, the CDR3 is TGTGCCAGTACCTCCAAGGGAACTAATGAAAAACTGTTTTTT.

The chain employs TRBV6-2 or TRBV6-3 and TRBJ1-6; D is uncertain. V was shortened by 0 bases and J by 4 bases, with 7 bases between the two germline ends. Germline CDR1 reads MNHEY; CDR2 reads SVGEGT. The CDR3 is made up of 15 amino acids. CDR3 sequence: CASSYSGVYNSPLHF. The CDR3 DNA follows: TGTGCCAGCAGTTACTCCGGGGTGTATAATTCACCCCTCCACTTT.

The gene calls are TRBV5-1 and TRBJ1-1, with D possibly TRBD1 on 5 matching bases. The V and J ends lost 5 bases and 4 bases respectively, with 15 bases between them. The CDR3 contains 14 residues. The V gene's germline CDR1 is SGHRS and CDR2 YFSETQ. The chain's CDR3 is CASRTGAPVTEAFF. CDR3 nucleotide sequence: TGCGCCAGCAGAACCGGGGCGCCAGTCACTGAAGCTTTCTTT. Full variable domain (remainder filled in from reference TRBV5-1 and TRBJ1-1): KAGVTQTPRYLIKTRGQQVTLSCSPISGHRSVSWYQQTPGQGLQFLFEYFSETQRNKGNFPGRFSGRQFSNSRSEMNVSTLELGDSALYLCASRTGAPVTEAFFGQGTRLTVV.

The V call is TRBV15, the J call TRBJ1-6; 8 bases align to TRBD1. V lost 5 bases, J lost 5 bases, and 2 bases stayed unmatched. Germline assignment: CDR1 LNHNV and CDR2 YYDKDF (reference sequence). CDR3 size: 14 residues. The CDR3 DNA is TGTGCCACCAGCCTGGGACAGGATAATTCACCCCTCCACTTT. Its protein is CATSLGQDNSPLHF.